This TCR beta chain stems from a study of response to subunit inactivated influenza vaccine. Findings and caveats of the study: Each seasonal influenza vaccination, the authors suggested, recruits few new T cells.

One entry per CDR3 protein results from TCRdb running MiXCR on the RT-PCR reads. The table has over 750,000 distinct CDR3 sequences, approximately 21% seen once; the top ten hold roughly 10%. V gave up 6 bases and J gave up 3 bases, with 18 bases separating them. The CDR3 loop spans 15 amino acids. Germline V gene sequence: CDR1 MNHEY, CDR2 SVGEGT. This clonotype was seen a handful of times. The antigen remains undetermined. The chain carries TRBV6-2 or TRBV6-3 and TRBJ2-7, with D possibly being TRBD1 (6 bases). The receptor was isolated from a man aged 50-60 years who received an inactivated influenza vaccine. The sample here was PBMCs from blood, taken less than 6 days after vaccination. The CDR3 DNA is TGTGCCAGCAGCTCCCTTGGGGGCGGATTCTACGAGCAGTACTTC. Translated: CASSSLGGGFYEQYF.